This TCR beta chain was sequenced during a study of T cells after yellow fever vaccination (dated by TCRdb to about 2019). Study-wide context: Libraries from fractions with low cell numbers were prepared with the SMART-Seq v4 Ultra Low Input RNA kit. Blood samples were taken at several timepoints before and after primary and secondary immunization, and bulk PBMC replicates and cell subsets were isolated. Bulk TCR alpha and beta repertoires were sequenced longitudinally to track T-cell clones before and after primary and booster YFV17D yellow fever vaccination. Two healthy male donors, one aged 18 to 30 and one aged 30 to 40 years, made up the cohort. Broader findings and caveats from the paper: Because only two donors were included in the study, the extent to which the findings can be generalized is limited. A small share of clonotypes occurred in both CD4 and CD8 compartments, likely arising from convergent recombination. FACS-sorted repertoires could contain abundant contaminating clonotypes from the bulk population, so computational filtering was required. Compared with the primary T-cell response, the secondary T-cell response was weaker but faster, peaking on day 5 rather than day 15. Most clones expanded after primary vaccination (approximately 97% of CD4 and roughly 91% of CD8) were re-detected after the booster, suggesting that broad memory maintenance occurred.

The treatment or condition label for this specimen denotes: live attenuated yellow fever vaccine strain. PBMCs were isolated from peripheral blood using a standard Ficoll-Paque protocol. Dynabeads CD4 and CD8 positive selection kits were used to isolate CD4 and CD8 T-cell fractions. TriZol was used to extract RNA from bulk PBMCs, from CD4 and CD8 fractions, and from dextramer-positive and dextramer-negative fractions. Synthesis of TCR cDNA relied on 5'RACE template switching, a step that introduced a universal primer site along with unique molecular identifiers. Priming for cDNA synthesis came from both the TCR alpha and TCR beta constant segments. Libraries were amplified in two PCR steps, with sample barcodes and sequencing adapters added in the second step. Sequencing of libraries was performed on Illumina HiSeq 2500 (2x100 bp) or NovaSeq (2x150 bp). Turning to the authors' computational methods: MIGEC handled demultiplexing of reads and collapsing into UMI consensus sequences, while MiXCR performed V(D)J alignment. Vaccine-responding clonotypes were defined with edgeR using replicate PBMC samples, requiring FDR below 0.01 and a log2 fold change above 5 up to day 15. Each bulk clonotype received a CD4 or CD8 identity based on whether the sequenced CD4 or CD8 repertoire contained that clonotype at higher abundance. The public reads were quality trimmed at Q25 with fastp and then assembled into clones with MiXCR by TCRdb, keeping productive beta chains. For every CDR3 protein sequence, its rows merge into one entry that carries the most common genes and DNA. The V and J calls come from TCRdb's annotation, not from the publication. This sample lists 150,000 to 200,000 distinct CDR3 sequences; approximately 6.8% were detected once. The ten largest make up 2.5% to 3% of the sample.

To note about this clonotype: It has no known antigen specificity. This could be a read error, since a much larger clone is one nucleotide away.

CDR1 DFQATT and CDR2 SNEGSKA are derived from the germline V gene (reference sequence). At the junction V is shortened by 7 bases and J by 13 bases, with 17 bases in between. There are 11 amino acids in the CDR3, from cysteine to phenylalanine inclusive. The read is trimmed to its CDR3 DNA, 33 bases read in frame from base 1. Material: CD4+ T cells sorted from PBMCs, obtained less than 6 days after the first yellow fever vaccination. The sequence was collected from a man younger than 30 who received the YFV17D yellow fever vaccine. The chain links TRBV20-1 with TRBJ2-1; the D gene identity is not certain. Read as DNA, the sequence is TGCAGTGGCAGAGATCTAAAGTCTCAGTTCTTC. The encoded protein is CSGRDLKSQFF.